This T cell receptor beta chain was observed in a study of blood T cell repertoires in COVID-19. Background on the study: Sources were T cells, B-cell-depleted T cells, or PBMCs; the material itself was cDNA or gDNA.

CDR1 and CDR2 from the germline V gene are MDHEN and SYDVKM. CDR3 length: 14 amino acids. The V gene end was trimmed by 6 bases and the J gene end by 7 bases; junction bases not matched to a gene: 6. This clone was seen only once. In the authors' workflow: The authors estimated nucleated cell counts from reference gene primer amplification. Produced via immunoSEQ multiplex PCR; TCRdb's table is partial and in-frame only. That table furnishes V, J and clone size, whereas the DNA furnished D and trimming. The sample holds around 63,000 clones, around four fifths seen once. Sequenced sample: peripheral blood. The chain has TRBV28 and TRBJ1-4; TRBD1 matches at 9 bases. The TCR comes from a woman between 65 and 79 years old with acute or convalescent COVID-19. CDR3 sequence reads: CASRGGQGREKLFF. The DNA for the CDR3 is TGTGCCAGCAGGGGGGGACAGGGACGTGAAAAACTGTTTTTT.